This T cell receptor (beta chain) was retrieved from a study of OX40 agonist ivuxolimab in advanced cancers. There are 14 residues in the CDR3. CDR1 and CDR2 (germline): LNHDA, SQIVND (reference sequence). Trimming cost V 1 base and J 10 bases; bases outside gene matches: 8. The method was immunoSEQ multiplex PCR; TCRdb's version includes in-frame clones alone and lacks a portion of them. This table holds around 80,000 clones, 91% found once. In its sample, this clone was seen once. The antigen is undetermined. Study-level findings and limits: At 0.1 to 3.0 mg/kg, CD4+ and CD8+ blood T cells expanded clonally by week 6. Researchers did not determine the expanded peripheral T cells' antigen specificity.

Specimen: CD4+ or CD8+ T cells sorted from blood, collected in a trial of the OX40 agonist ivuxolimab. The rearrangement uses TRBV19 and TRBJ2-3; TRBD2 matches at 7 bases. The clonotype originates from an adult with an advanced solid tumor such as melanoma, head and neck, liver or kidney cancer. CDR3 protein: CASSIVAGVGAQYF. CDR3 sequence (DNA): TGTGCCAGTAGTATAGTGGCGGGAGTGGGGGCGCAGTATTTT.